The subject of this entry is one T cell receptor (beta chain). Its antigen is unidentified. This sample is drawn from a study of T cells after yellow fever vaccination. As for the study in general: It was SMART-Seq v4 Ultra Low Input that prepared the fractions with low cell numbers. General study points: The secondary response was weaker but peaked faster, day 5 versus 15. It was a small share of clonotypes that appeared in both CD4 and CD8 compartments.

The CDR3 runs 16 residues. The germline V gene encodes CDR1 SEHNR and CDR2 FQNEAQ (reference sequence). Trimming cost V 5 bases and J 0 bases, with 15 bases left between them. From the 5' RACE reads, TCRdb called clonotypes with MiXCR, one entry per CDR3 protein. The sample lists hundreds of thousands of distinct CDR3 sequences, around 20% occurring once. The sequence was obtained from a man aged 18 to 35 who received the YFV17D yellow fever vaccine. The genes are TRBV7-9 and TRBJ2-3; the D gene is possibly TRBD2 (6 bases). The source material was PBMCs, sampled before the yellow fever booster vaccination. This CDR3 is CASSPGGAGSTDTQYF. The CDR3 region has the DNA TGTGCCAGCAGCCCCGGAGGTGCGGGGAGCACAGATACGCAGTATTTT.